The 24 T cell receptor beta chains in this list originate from one sample, sequenced in a study of blood T cells in healthy people across ages. Next came a second PCR, run for about 6 to 12 cycles, which used a sample-barcoded 5' primer along with a J-beta primer mix. TCRdb ran MiXCR on the 5' RACE reads and lists one entry per CDR3 protein. The table has 1,300,000 or so distinct CDR3 sequences, approximately 60% seen once; the top ten hold about 6.7%. The sequenced sample was blood. These receptor sequences come from a man younger than 30 in good health.

The rearrangement links TRBV6-1 to TRBJ2-1, with D perhaps TRBD1 or TRBD2 (5 bases each). CDR1 and CDR2 from the germline V gene are MNHNS and SASEGT. The CDR3 runs to 16 residues. V was trimmed by 8 bases and J by 0 bases, leaving 17 bases between them. In nucleotides, the CDR3 is TGTGCCAGCTCTCGGGGCCGGCCAAGCTCCTACAATGAGCAGTTCTTC. It yields the protein CASSRGRPSSYNEQFF.

The chain combines TRBV7-9 with TRBJ2-1, with 11 bases identical to TRBD1. Germline V gene data show CDR1 as SEHNR and CDR2 as FQNEAQ (reference sequence). J gave up 7 bases and V 3 bases, and 8 bases lay outside the gene matches. The CDR3 sequence is 16 residues long. The CDR3 sequence: CASSFTSGTGGNEQFF. CDR3 in DNA: TGTGCCAGCAGCTTTACCTCCGGGACAGGGGGTAATGAGCAGTTCTTC.

This rearrangement joins TRBV11-1 to TRBJ1-2; D uncertain. V was pared by 0 bases and J by 4 bases, with 6 bases between. CDR3 size: 13 residues. Germline assignment: CDR1 SGHAT and CDR2 FQDESV (reference sequence). In DNA form, the CDR3 reads TGTGCCAGCAGCTTAGCCAGGAGCTATGGCTACACCTTC. Its protein product is CASSLARSYGYTF.

The rearrangement joins TRBV9 to TRBJ2-3; 15 nucleotides match TRBD2. Germline loops: CDR1 SGDLS, CDR2 YYNGEE. The CDR3 extends over 16 amino acids. V shed 4 bases, J shed 7 bases, and the junction held 7 bases outside the gene matches. The CDR3 DNA reads as TGTGCCAGCAGCACCCGGACTAGCGGGAGGGTTCATACGCAGTATTTT. It yields the protein CASSTRTSGRVHTQYF.

This rearrangement joins TRBV6-1 to TRBJ2-7, with D tentatively TRBD2 (6 bases). Germline CDR1 and CDR2: MNHNS and SASEGT. The CDR3 is made up of 12 amino acids. V was shortened by 4 bases and J by 6 bases, with 10 bases between the two germline ends. CDR3 bases: TGTGCCAGCAGTGTGACTAGGATCGAGCAGTACTTC. It specifies CASSVTRIEQYF.

In this sample, this clonotype turned up a few times. The chain uses TRBV29-1 and TRBJ2-7; 8 bases align to TRBD1. The V and J ends lost 6 bases and 7 bases, in that order; junction bases with no gene match: 14. The CDR3 is made up of 14 amino acids. Germline V gene data show CDR1 as SQVTM and CDR2 as ANQGSEA. The DNA for the CDR3 is TGCAGCGTAGTCTTCAGGGGGCGACCGAAAGAGCAGTACTTC. It translates to CSVVFRGRPKEQYF.

About this clonotype itself: Germline and junction disagree at one end, which may indicate a read error. V is TRBV7-9 and J is TRBJ2-3, with 14 bases identical to TRBD2. The CDR3 has 16 amino acids. Germline CDR1 SEHNR, CDR2 FQNEAQ (reference sequence). The CDR3 loop is CANSSGLAGGSDTQYF. The CDR3 nucleotides read TGTGCCAACAGCTCCGGACTAGCGGGGGGTTCGGATACGCAGTATTTT.

V gene TRBV14 combines with J gene TRBJ2-3, with TRBD2 matching over 14 bases. The CDR3 covers 20 residues. Germline CDR1 and CDR2: SGHDN and FVKESK. V gave up 1 base and J gave up 6 bases; unmatched junction bases: 15. CDR3 nucleotides: TGTGCCAGCAGCCAAGTTCCGAGACTAGCGGGAGGGCCTAAAGGCGATACGCAGTATTTT. Translation gives CASSQVPRLAGGPKGDTQYF.

This clonotype was counted between two and nine times. The V and J genes are TRBV10-3 and TRBJ2-3; D is uncertain. From germline, CDR1 is ENHRY and CDR2 SYGVKD. CDR3 length: 15 residues. V lost 10 bases to trimming and J lost 2 bases, with 19 bases between them. The CDR3 loop is CATTGQVNPTDTQYF. The CDR3, as DNA: TGTGCCACGACGGGTCAGGTTAATCCCACAGATACGCAGTATTTT.

The rearrangement joins TRBV29-1 to TRBJ2-7; perhaps TRBD1 as D (6 bases). The length of the CDR3 is 13 residues. V was clipped by 5 bases and J by 4 bases, with 15 bases between them. The germline CDR1 and CDR2 sequences are SQVTM and ANQGSEA. CDR3: CSVLSGVGYEQYF. The CDR3 DNA follows: TGCAGCGTTCTTTCAGGGGTCGGGTACGAGCAGTACTTC.

Only one count was recorded for this clonotype. The V and J genes are TRBV27 and TRBJ2-7, with D maybe TRBD1 (6 bases). The germline V gene has CDR1 MNHEY and CDR2 SMNVEV (reference sequence). The germline V and J ends were trimmed by 5 bases and 4 bases, with 18 bases remaining between them. The CDR3 runs to 15 residues. CDR3 bases: TGTGCCAGCAGTCCAACGACAGGCATTGGGTACGAGCAGTACTTC. Translating gives CASSPTTGIGYEQYF.

This chain links TRBV27 with TRBJ2-5; 12 positions match TRBD2. V was clipped by 2 bases and J by 5 bases; unmatched bases: 12. Germline V gene data show CDR1 as MNHEY and CDR2 as SMNVEV (reference sequence). The CDR3 runs to 18 residues. For the CDR3, the DNA is TGTGCCAGCAGTTTAGGACTAGCGGGACAGGCAAGGTGGGAGACCCAGTACTTC. It specifies CASSLGLAGQARWETQYF.

The chain has TRBV6-5 and TRBJ1-2, with D possibly matching TRBD1 (6 bases). Per the germline V gene, CDR1 is MNHEY and CDR2 is SVGAGI. This CDR3 spans 16 amino acids. V was trimmed by 0 bases and J by 5 bases, leaving 16 bases between them. The CDR3 protein is CASSYSTPGHNYGYTF. The DNA for the CDR3 is TGTGCCAGCAGTTACTCGACACCGGGACACAATTATGGCTACACCTTC.

This sequence joins TRBV7-2 and TRBJ2-3, with D uncertain. The CDR3 has 12 residues. The germline V gene encodes CDR1 SGHTA and CDR2 FQGNSA. Between the trimmed V and J ends, which lost 4 bases and 5 bases, there was a span of 7 bases. CDR3 region: CASSSQKDTQYF. In DNA, the CDR3 is TGTGCCAGCAGCTCCCAAAAAGATACGCAGTATTTT.

The chain joins TRBV14 to TRBJ1-2; D is ambiguous. This CDR3 spans 16 amino acids. Trimming stripped 0 bases from V and 4 bases from J, with 15 bases between. Germline values: CDR1 SGHDN, CDR2 FVKESK. In nucleotides, the CDR3 is TGTGCCAGCAGCCAAGAATTCAACTGGGGTCCCTATGGCTACACCTTC. It encodes CASSQEFNWGPYGYTF.

As to this clonotype: A junction boundary mismatches the germline segment, possibly from a read error. The chain uses TRBV7-2 and TRBJ2-1; 8 bases line up with TRBD2. Per the germline V gene, CDR1 is SGHTA and CDR2 is FQGNSA. There are 13 residues in the CDR3. The CDR3 sequence is CASILLADNEQFF. CDR3 bases: TGTGCCAGCATCTTACTAGCGGACAATGAGCAGTTCTTC.

The sample holds a few counts of this clonotype. The CDR3 DNA sequence: TGTGCCAGCAGTTTATTGGGAAACATTCAGTACTTC. As protein: CASSLLGNIQYF. The genes are TRBV12-3 or TRBV12-4 and TRBJ2-4; D uncertain. The CDR3 totals 12 residues. V lost 2 bases and J lost 6, with 5 bases in between.

The CDR3 nucleotides read TGTGCCAGCAGTTTCAGATCGAACAAACTGGCGAATGAAAAACTGTTTTTT. Amino acid sequence: CASSFRSNKLANEKLFF. This chain links TRBV27 with TRBJ1-4; D gene unclear. The CDR3 covers 17 residues. V was pared by 3 bases and J by 5 bases, with 19 bases between. The V gene's germline CDR1 is MNHEY and CDR2 SMNVEV (reference sequence).

The genes are TRBV11-2 and TRBJ2-7; D perhaps matches TRBD2 (6 bases). The CDR3 spans 16 residues. The V end lost 1 base, the J end lost 0 bases, and 13 bases lay between the germline ends. The V gene's germline CDR1 is SGHAT and CDR2 FQNNGV. For the CDR3, the DNA is TGTGCCAGCAGCTTAGGCGGGGCCGCGAGCTCCTACGAGCAGTACTTC. It encodes CASSLGGAASSYEQYF.

The chain joins TRBV6-2 or TRBV6-3 to TRBJ1-2; the match to TRBD1 covers 8 bases. J was trimmed by 8 bases and V by 6 bases; bases with no gene match: 5. Looked up from germline, CDR1 is MNHEY and CDR2 is SVGEGT. The CDR3 extends over 12 amino acids. CDR3 sequence reads: CASRGTGRGYTF. The CDR3 DNA sequence: TGTGCCAGCAGGGGGACAGGCCGAGGCTACACCTTC.

The rearrangement links TRBV29-1 to TRBJ2-5; D is undetermined. The V end lost 3 bases, the J end lost 3 bases, and 8 bases lay between the germline ends. Germline CDR1 and CDR2: SQVTM and ANQGSEA. The CDR3 is made up of 12 amino acids. In DNA form, the CDR3 reads TGCAGCGTTGAGTTTGTCGAAGAGACCCAGTACTTC. Amino acid sequence: CSVEFVEETQYF.

This sequence joins TRBV4-2 and TRBJ2-1; TRBD1 matches at 11 bases. The last part of the DNA fits TRBJ2-7 better; the J call may be wrong. CDR3 length equals 15 residues. The germline V gene encodes CDR1 LGHNA and CDR2 YNFKEQ. The CDR3 reads CASSPLVGQGAEQYF. The CDR3 DNA reads TGTGCCAGCAGCCCACTGGTCGGACAGGGGGCCGAGCAGTACTTC.

The chain links TRBV20-1 to TRBJ2-1; TRBD1 is a possible D gene (5 bases). The V gene lost 6 bases and the J gene lost 0 bases, with 15 bases spanning the gap. CDR3 length: 15 residues. The V gene's germline CDR1 is DFQATT and CDR2 SNEGSKA (reference sequence). CDR3 nucleotide sequence: TGCAGTGCCACCCCCCAGGGTAGCTCCTACAATGAGCAGTTCTTC. Protein: CSATPQGSSYNEQFF.

The V call is TRBV7-9, the J call TRBJ2-7, with 10 bases matching TRBD1. This CDR3 is 16 amino acids long. Germline-derived CDR1 and CDR2 are SEHNR and FQNEAQ (reference sequence). V lost 4 bases to trimming and J lost 2 bases; unmatched junction nucleotides: 8. The CDR3, as DNA: TGTGCCAGCAGCTCAACCGGGACAGGGGCGGCCTACGAGCAGTACTTC. This codes for CASSSTGTGAAYEQYF.